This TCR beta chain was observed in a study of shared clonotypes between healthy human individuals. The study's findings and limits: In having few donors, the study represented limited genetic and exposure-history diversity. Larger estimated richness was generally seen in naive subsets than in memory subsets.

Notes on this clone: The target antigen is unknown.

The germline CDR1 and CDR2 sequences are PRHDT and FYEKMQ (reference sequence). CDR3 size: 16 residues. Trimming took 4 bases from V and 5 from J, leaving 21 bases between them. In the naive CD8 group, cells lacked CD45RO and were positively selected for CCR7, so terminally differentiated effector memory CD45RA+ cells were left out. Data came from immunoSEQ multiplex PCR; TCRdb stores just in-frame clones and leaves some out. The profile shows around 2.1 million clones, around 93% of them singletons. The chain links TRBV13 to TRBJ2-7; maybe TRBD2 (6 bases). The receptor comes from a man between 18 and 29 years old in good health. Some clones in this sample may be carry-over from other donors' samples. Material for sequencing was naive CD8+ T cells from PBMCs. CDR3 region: CASSSRGTLTLDEQYF. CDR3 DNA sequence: TGTGCCAGCAGCTCCCGGGGGACCCTCACCCTCGACGAGCAGTACTTC.